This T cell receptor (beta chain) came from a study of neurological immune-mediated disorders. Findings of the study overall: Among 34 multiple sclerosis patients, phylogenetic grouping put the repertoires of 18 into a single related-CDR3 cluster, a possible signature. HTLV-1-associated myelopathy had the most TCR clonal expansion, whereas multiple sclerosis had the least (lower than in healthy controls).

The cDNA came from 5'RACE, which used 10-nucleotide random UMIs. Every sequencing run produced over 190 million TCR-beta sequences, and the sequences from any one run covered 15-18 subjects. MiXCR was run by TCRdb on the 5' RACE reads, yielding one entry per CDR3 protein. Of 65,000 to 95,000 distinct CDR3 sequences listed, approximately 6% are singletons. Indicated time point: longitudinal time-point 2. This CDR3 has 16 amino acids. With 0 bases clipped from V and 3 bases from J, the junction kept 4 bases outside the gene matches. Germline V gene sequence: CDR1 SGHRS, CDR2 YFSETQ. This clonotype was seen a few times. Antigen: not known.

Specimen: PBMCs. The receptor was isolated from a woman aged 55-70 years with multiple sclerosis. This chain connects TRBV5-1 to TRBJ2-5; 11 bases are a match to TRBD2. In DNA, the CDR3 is TGCGCCAGCAGCTTGGGGTCTAGCGGGGGGAAAGAGACCCAGTACTTC. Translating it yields CASSLGSSGGKETQYF.